This TCR beta chain was identified in a study of blood T cell repertoires in COVID-19. On the study more broadly: PBMCs, B-cell-depleted T cells, or T cells were the source of the cDNA or gDNA that made up the material.

The germline CDR1 and CDR2 sequences are MNHEY and SMNVEV (reference sequence). There are 14 residues in the CDR3. V shed 10 bases and J 2 bases; nucleotides not matched to a gene: 8. Only in-frame clones appear in the TCRdb table, and some are missing; sequencing was by immunoSEQ multiplex PCR. The sample contains about 180,000 clones, 75% to 85% of which appear only once. This receptor was taken from a human donor in a cohort sampled during active COVID-19. The rearrangement links TRBV27 to TRBJ2-7, with 10 bases that match TRBD1. Input material: peripheral blood. The CDR3 nucleotides are TGTGCCACCTCCCCCGGGACAGGGGCCTACGAGCAGTACTTC. Amino acid sequence: CATSPGTGAYEQYF.